This entry lists 30 T cell receptor beta chains sequenced from one sample in a study of T-cell memory formation after mild COVID-19. TCRdb processed the 5' RACE reads anew with MiXCR; each CDR3 protein has one entry. The sample lists 120,000 to 150,000 distinct CDR3 sequences, about 19% occurring once. Sequencing input: PBMCs or a T cell subset sorted from them (not recorded which). The receptors were gathered from an adult woman who had mild COVID-19 (a few samples of this study predate the infection). Cell type and time point are not known.

This chain links TRBV6-5 with TRBJ1-5; D is uncertain. V was shortened by 5 bases and J by 7 bases, with 12 bases between the two germline ends. The CDR3 has 13 amino acids. Germline loops: CDR1 MNHEY, CDR2 SVGAGI. CDR3 protein: CASSPARNQPQHF. CDR3 coding DNA: TGTGCCAGCAGTCCCGCCCGTAACCAGCCCCAGCATTTT.

The chain carries TRBV4-3 and TRBJ2-1; TRBD1 aligns across 10 bases. There are 15 residues in the CDR3. V was pared by 5 bases and J by 7 bases, with 8 bases of the junction left unmatched. Looked up from germline, CDR1 is LGHNA and CDR2 is YSLEER. CDR3 loop: CASSSRQGAGNEQFF. The CDR3 coding sequence is TGCGCCAGCAGCTCCCGACAGGGGGCAGGGAATGAGCAGTTCTTC.

V gene TRBV7-9 combines with J gene TRBJ1-1, with TRBD1 matching 8 bases. Germline assignment: CDR1 SEHNR and CDR2 FQNEAQ (reference sequence). Trimming removed 1 base from V and 0 bases from J; junction bases left unmatched: 7. The CDR3 length is 17 residues. CDR3 protein: CASSLEAGGFMNTEAFF. CDR3 nucleotide sequence: TGTGCCAGCAGCTTAGAGGCAGGGGGCTTTATGAACACTGAAGCTTTCTTT.

This clonotype has a handful of counts. The J gene is TRBJ2-3, the V gene TRBV15; 10 nucleotides match TRBD2. This CDR3 has 17 residues. Germline loops: CDR1 LNHNV, CDR2 YYDKDF (reference sequence). The V gene end was trimmed by 0 bases and the J gene end by 1 base; junction bases not matched to a gene: 4. CDR3 nucleotide sequence: TGTGCCACCAGCAGAGATCCCCTAGCGGGGGGCACAGATACGCAGTATTTT. Translating it yields CATSRDPLAGGTDTQYF. Looking up the rest from reference TRBV15 and TRBJ2-3 gives the full variable domain: DAMVIQNPRYQVTQFGKPVTLSCSQTLNHNVMYWYQQKSSQAPKLLFHYYDKDFNNEADTPDNFQSRRPNTSFCFLDIRSPGLGDTAMYLCATSRDPLAGGTDTQYFGPGTRLTVL.

There are a few counts of this clonotype. The chain joins TRBV12-3 or TRBV12-4 to TRBJ2-4; maybe TRBD2 (7 bases). Trimming removed 3 bases at V and 9 bases at J, with 15 bases between. The CDR3 length is 14 residues. DNA of the CDR3: TGTGCCAGCAGTTTTCGGGGGGCGAGTAGCATTCAGTACTTC. Translation gives CASSFRGASSIQYF.

The chain is built from TRBV5-6 and TRBJ2-3; D unclear. This CDR3 is 15 amino acids long. The V and J ends lost 4 bases and 0 bases respectively, with 12 bases between them. Germline CDR1 SGHDT, CDR2 YYEEEE. The CDR3 DNA reads TGTGCCAGCAGCCGGCGTACCTCCAGCACAGATACGCAGTATTTT. Encoded protein: CASSRRTSSTDTQYF.

The chain employs TRBV11-2 and TRBJ2-7; 10 nucleotides line up with TRBD1. Per germline, CDR1 SGHAT and CDR2 FQNNGV. J gave up 0 bases and V 5 bases, and 10 bases lay outside the gene matches. There are 17 residues in the CDR3. The CDR3 is CASSRQEDRGYSYEQYF. The CDR3 DNA is TGTGCCAGCAGCCGACAAGAGGACAGGGGGTACTCCTACGAGCAGTACTTC.

This clonotype was picked up a small number of times. The rearrangement joins TRBV5-6 to TRBJ2-1; D call uncertain. The CDR3 contains 16 residues. V lost 4 bases, J lost 0 bases, and 14 bases lay in between. Germline values: CDR1 SGHDT, CDR2 YYEEEE. CDR3 loop: CASSRPWPSSYNEQFF. CDR3 DNA sequence: TGTGCCAGCAGCCGTCCGTGGCCGAGCTCCTACAATGAGCAGTTCTTC.

This chain joins TRBV5-1 and TRBJ2-3, with D possibly matching TRBD2 (6 bases). From germline, CDR1 is SGHRS and CDR2 YFSETQ. The CDR3 runs 14 residues. V gave up 3 bases and J gave up 0 bases, with 8 bases separating them. The CDR3 protein is CASSWDFSTDTQYF. CDR3 DNA sequence: TGCGCCAGCAGCTGGGACTTCAGCACAGATACGCAGTATTTT.

In this sample, this clonotype turned up a few times. The chain employs TRBV9 and TRBJ2-1; D is perhaps TRBD2 (6 bases). With 0 bases removed from V and 8 bases from J, the gap between germline ends came to 12 bases. The length of the CDR3 is 14 residues. In germline, CDR1 is SGDLS, CDR2 YYNGEE. CDR3 coding DNA: TGTGCCAGCAGCGTAGATGAGCGGGTCTATGAGCAGTTCTTC. It encodes CASSVDERVYEQFF.

The chain links TRBV5-1 to TRBJ1-2; D is ambiguous. The V end was cut by 0 bases, the J end by 3 bases, with 9 bases between. Germline CDR1 reads SGHRS; CDR2 reads YFSETQ. This CDR3 contains 14 residues. CDR3 protein: CASSLAESYYGYTF. The CDR3 DNA reads as TGCGCCAGCAGCTTGGCCGAATCCTACTATGGCTACACCTTC.

This clonotype has more than one count but fewer than ten. This chain joins TRBV5-1 and TRBJ2-2; TRBD1 is a possible D gene (7 bases). Trimming removed 1 base from V and 6 bases from J, with 16 bases in between. Germline V gene lookup returns CDR1 SGHRS and CDR2 YFSETQ. This CDR3 region has 16 residues. Written as DNA, the CDR3 is TGCGCCAGCAGCTTGCCGCTCCGCAGGGGGGCCGGGGAGCTGTTTTTT. It encodes CASSLPLRRGAGELFF. Full variable domain (outside the CDR3, taken from reference TRBV5-1 and TRBJ2-2): KAGVTQTPRYLIKTRGQQVTLSCSPISGHRSVSWYQQTPGQGLQFLFEYFSETQRNKGNFPGRFSGRQFSNSRSEMNVSTLELGDSALYLCASSLPLRRGAGELFFGEGSRLTVL.

This clonotype was seen more than once but under ten times. The chain uses TRBV21-1 and TRBJ2-5; the table's D gene call, TRBD2, was not cross checked with the DNA. TRBV21-1 counts as a pseudogene. CDR3 length: 17 residues. In DNA form, the CDR3 reads TGTGCCAGCAGCAAATCAAACGGGGAGAATGATTACGAGACCCAGTACTTC. Encoded protein: CASSKSNGENDYETQYF.

In this sample, this clonotype turned up a few times. This chain joins TRBV24-1 and TRBJ2-3; D might be TRBD2 (5 bases). The V end lost 4 bases, the J end lost 6 bases, and 16 bases lay between the germline ends. Germline V gene data show CDR1 as KGHDR and CDR2 as SFDVKD. There are 15 residues in the CDR3. DNA for the CDR3: TGTGCCACCAGTGAAAGGAGGCCCTACCCGGATACGCAGTATTTT. This gives the protein CATSERRPYPDTQYF.

This clonotype was seen more than once but under ten times. The chain has TRBV29-1 and TRBJ2-7, with D tentatively TRBD1 or TRBD2 (6 bases each). Germline V gene data show CDR1 as SQVTM and CDR2 as ANQGSEA. Trimming removed 7 bases at V and 6 bases at J, with 16 bases between. The length of the CDR3 is 12 residues. CDR3 in DNA: TGCAGCGCATTCGGGGGCATGGCCGAGCAGTACTTC. Its translation: CSAFGGMAEQYF.

This clonotype appeared a few times. The chain combines TRBV18 with TRBJ2-7; no definite D call. Trimming pared 1 base from V and 6 bases from J, leaving 10 bases between. Germline CDR1 KGHSH, CDR2 LQKENI. This CDR3 contains 13 residues. This chain's CDR3 is CASSPLQDGEQYF. The DNA of the CDR3 is TGTGCCAGCTCACCACTGCAGGATGGCGAGCAGTACTTC.

This clonotype was observed a handful of times. The chain is built from TRBV6-2 or TRBV6-3 and TRBJ1-5, with D uncertain. The V and J ends lost 6 bases and 2 bases respectively, with 17 bases between them. The CDR3 extends over 16 amino acids. CDR1 and CDR2 (germline): MNHEY, SVGEGT. The CDR3 sequence is CASSPVPGSGNQPQHF. The CDR3 nucleotides read TGTGCCAGCAGCCCCGTGCCCGGGTCCGGCAATCAGCCCCAGCATTTT.

This clonotype turned up a few times. V usage is TRBV7-9 and J usage is TRBJ1-2, with D uncertain. CDR1 and CDR2 (germline): SEHNR, FQNEAQ (reference sequence). Trimming pared 8 bases from V and 2 bases from J, leaving 18 bases between. The CDR3 covers 15 residues. The chain's CDR3 is CASRDTQRGNYGYTF. In DNA, the CDR3 is TGTGCCAGCCGCGATACACAGCGAGGAAACTATGGCTACACCTTC. The whole variable domain, remainder taken from reference TRBV7-9 and TRBJ1-2, is DTGVSQNPRHKITKRGQNVTFRCDPISEHNRLYWYRQTLGQGPEFLTYFQNEAQLEKSRLLSDRFSAERPKGSFSTLEIQRTEQGDSAMYLCASRDTQRGNYGYTFGSGTRLTVV.

V and J are TRBV7-8 and TRBJ1-2; 7 nucleotides line up with TRBD1. Germline V gives CDR1 SGHVS, CDR2 FQNEAQ. This CDR3 spans 15 amino acids. The V and J ends lost 3 bases and 6 bases, in that order; junction bases with no gene match: 10. CDR3 bases: TGTGCCAGCAGCTTTAGGACAGGCTTTCGGGATGGCTACACCTTC. It encodes CASSFRTGFRDGYTF.

There are a few counts of this clonotype. This CDR3 reads CASSLPGSTDTQYF. The CDR3 DNA sequence: TGCGCCAGCAGCTTGCCGGGGAGCACAGATACGCAGTATTTT. The chain couples TRBV5-1 to TRBJ2-3; weak D call: TRBD2 (5 bases). The CDR3 extends over 14 amino acids. Looked up from germline, CDR1 is SGHRS and CDR2 is YFSETQ. Between the trimmed V and J ends, which lost 1 base and 0 bases, there was a span of 6 bases. The full variable domain, in which reference TRBV5-1 and TRBJ2-3 provide the parts outside the CDR3, is KAGVTQTPRYLIKTRGQQVTLSCSPISGHRSVSWYQQTPGQGLQFLFEYFSETQRNKGNFPGRFSGRQFSNSRSEMNVSTLELGDSALYLCASSLPGSTDTQYFGPGTRLTVL.

In DNA form, the CDR3 reads TGCAGTGCTAGAGATCCGGGACTAGTTAGGAGTGAGCAGTTCTTC. Translating it yields CSARDPGLVRSEQFF. The genes are TRBV20-1 and TRBJ2-1; 8 bases align to TRBD2. The CDR3 loop spans 15 amino acids. The junction had 10 bases not matched to a gene; V was cut back by 0 bases and J by 9 bases. Germline CDR1 and CDR2: DFQATT and SNEGSKA (reference sequence).

The table lists this clonotype with a few counts. The CDR3 loop is CASSQDSRGETQYF. CDR3 DNA sequence: TGCGCCAGCAGCCAAGATAGCCGGGGGGAGACCCAGTACTTC. The chain employs TRBV4-3 and TRBJ2-5; D may be TRBD2 (6 bases). CDR1 is LGHNA, CDR2 YSLEER, per germline. This CDR3 is 14 amino acids long. V was pared by 0 bases and J by 5 bases, with 10 bases between.

The sample holds a few counts of this clonotype. The chain employs TRBV7-9 and TRBJ2-7; no clear D. CDR1 is SEHNR, CDR2 FQNEAQ, per germline (reference sequence). V dropped 1 base and J dropped 6 bases, with 10 bases sitting between them. CDR3 length equals 13 residues. CDR3: CASSLEVASEQYF. The CDR3, as DNA: TGTGCCAGCAGCTTAGAGGTGGCGAGCGAGCAGTACTTC. The whole variable domain, filled in from reference TRBV7-9 and TRBJ2-7, reads DTGVSQNPRHKITKRGQNVTFRCDPISEHNRLYWYRQTLGQGPEFLTYFQNEAQLEKSRLLSDRFSAERPKGSFSTLEIQRTEQGDSAMYLCASSLEVASEQYFGPGTRLTVT.

The J gene is TRBJ2-7, the V gene TRBV10-3, with D possibly being TRBD1 or TRBD2 (5 bases each). The CDR3 has 13 residues. The V end was cut by 9 bases, the J end by 4 bases, with 16 bases between. Germline V gene data show CDR1 as ENHRY and CDR2 as SYGVKD. The CDR3 coding sequence is TGTGCCATTCGGACACCGGGGAGTTACGAGCAGTACTTC. Protein sequence: CAIRTPGSYEQYF.

This clonotype was counted ten times or more. The chain recombines TRBV5-1 with TRBJ2-5; a weak D match, TRBD1 (5 bases). CDR3 length: 15 amino acids. Germline lookup yields CDR1 SGHRS and CDR2 YFSETQ. Trimming removed 4 bases at V and 0 bases at J, with 13 bases between. CDR3: CASSRAPRDQETQYF. CDR3 in DNA: TGCGCCAGCAGCCGGGCGCCCAGGGACCAAGAGACCCAGTACTTC.

This clonotype was counted many times. This chain links TRBV5-1 with TRBJ2-1, with a possible D match to TRBD2 (5 bases). Germline-derived CDR1 and CDR2 are SGHRS and YFSETQ. The V end lost 0 bases, the J end lost 10 bases, and 11 bases lay between the germline ends. The CDR3 is 13 amino acids. In DNA form, the CDR3 reads TGCGCCAGCAGCTTGGGGGAGACCCCCGAGCAGTTCTTC. This translates into CASSLGETPEQFF.

This clonotype has just a few counts. The rearrangement uses TRBV7-2 and TRBJ2-1, with 10 bases fitting TRBD2. The germline V gene has CDR1 SGHTA and CDR2 FQGNSA. Unmatched junction bases numbered 3, after V lost 4 bases and J lost 3 bases. The CDR3 extends over 15 amino acids. The CDR3 nucleotides read TGTGCCAGCAGCTCCGGACTAGCGGACTACAATGAGCAGTTCTTC. Its translation is CASSSGLADYNEQFF.

This clonotype was detected a few times. The chain employs TRBV12-3 or TRBV12-4 and TRBJ2-1, with D hard to call. V gave up 4 bases and J gave up 3 bases, with 13 bases separating them. CDR3 length equals 15 residues. The CDR3 loop is CASSSSVLLYNEQFF. In nucleotides, the CDR3 is TGTGCCAGCAGTTCATCGGTCCTACTCTACAATGAGCAGTTCTTC.

This rearrangement joins TRBV6-2 or TRBV6-3 to TRBJ2-5; 8 bases agree with TRBD2. The germline CDR1 and CDR2 sequences are MNHEY and SVGEGT. Unmatched junction bases numbered 8, after V lost 6 bases and J lost 2 bases. CDR3 size: 15 residues. The DNA for the CDR3 is TGTGCCAGCAGCCCTCGGGGGACTAGTCAAGAGACCCAGTACTTC. Encoded protein: CASSPRGTSQETQYF.

This clonotype was seen repeatedly, ten times or more. J is TRBJ2-7 and V is TRBV6-5; the D is unclear. CDR1 MNHEY and CDR2 SVGAGI come from the germline V gene. The V end lost 0 bases, the J end lost 4 bases, and 7 bases lay between the germline ends. The CDR3 runs 13 residues. The CDR3 region is CASSYSRNYEQYF. The CDR3 nucleotides read TGTGCCAGCAGTTACTCCAGGAATTACGAGCAGTACTTC.